This is a list of T cell receptor beta chains from one sample in a study of shared clonotypes between healthy human individuals. The repertoire was sequenced with immunoSEQ multiplex PCR; TCRdb's copy has only in-frame clones and lacks some. Here the sample spans about 680,000 clones, more than 70% being singletons. The sequencing sample was made of memory CD4+ T cells sorted from blood. These receptors originate from a woman in her 30s in good health. CDR3s include the opening cysteine and the closing phenylalanine or tryptophan. The D gene is left open where the match is weak. Clone size, where shown, is once, few, many, or a class for clones that have expanded.

clone size	J gene	CDR3 length	D gene	V gene	CDR3 protein	CDR3 DNA
NA	TRBJ2-4	14	NA	TRBV18	CASSPPHQSEIQYF	TGTGCCAGCTCACCACCCCACCAGTCCGAAATTCAGTACTTC
NA	TRBJ2-1	18	TRBD2	TRBV25-1	CASSPGTSGRNRYGEQFF	TGTGCCAGCAGTCCCGGGACTAGCGGGAGAAACAGATATGGTGAGCAGTTCTTC
NA	TRBJ2-7	15	NA	TRBV7-2	CASSKEAGLTYEQYF	TGTGCCAGCAGCAAAGAGGCGGGACTCACCTACGAGCAGTACTTC
NA	TRBJ2-7	15	NA	TRBV7-2	CASSLGVVAGFEQYF	TGTGCCAGCAGCTTAGGGGTAGTAGCTGGGTTCGAGCAGTACTTC
NA	TRBJ2-7	14	TRBD1	TRBV29-1	CSVELAGGGYEQYF	TGCAGCGTTGAATTGGCAGGGGGCGGGTACGAGCAGTACTTC
NA	TRBJ2-7	16	TRBD2	TRBV7-9	CASSPSGGGEGYEQYF	TGTGCCAGCAGCCCTTCCGGGGGAGGGGAAGGCTACGAGCAGTACTTC
NA	TRBJ2-7	14	TRBD1	TRBV6-1	CASNPWTGPYEQYF	TGTGCCAGCAACCCTTGGACAGGGCCCTACGAGCAGTACTTC
many	TRBJ1-2	13	NA	TRBV11-2	CASSLGGDSGYTF	TGTGCCAGCAGCTTAGGGGGGGACTCAGGCTACACCTTC
NA	TRBJ2-5	17	NA	TRBV19	CASSDSIAWGGVRTQYF	TGTGCCAGTAGTGATTCCATAGCTTGGGGTGGGGTACGGACCCAGTACTTC
NA	TRBJ1-1	13	NA	TRBV28	CASSYIGNTEAFF	TGTGCCAGCAGTTATATCGGGAACACTGAAGCTTTCTTT
NA	TRBJ2-7	15	TRBD2	TRBV28	CASSPWGEGVYEQYF	TGTGCCAGCAGTCCTTGGGGGGAGGGTGTATACGAGCAGTACTTC
NA	TRBJ2-5	16	NA	TRBV28	CASKELKFGTLLTQYF	TGTGCCAGCAAGGAGCTAAAATTCGGGACGTTGTTGACCCAGTACTTC
few	TRBJ2-7	14	TRBD2	TRBV2	CASRLTTSGVEQYF	TGTGCCAGCAGACTCACCACTAGCGGGGTGGAGCAGTACTTC
NA	TRBJ1-5	13	NA	TRBV28	CASSDTRTQPQHF	TGTGCCAGCAGTGACACCCGCACTCAGCCCCAGCATTTT
once	TRBJ2-7	15	NA	TRBV7-2	CASSSGRDLSYEQYF	TGTGCCAGCAGCTCCGGAAGGGACTTATCCTACGAGCAGTACTTC
NA	TRBJ1-6	15	NA	TRBV30	CAWSLSSSYNSPLHF	TGTGCCTGGAGTCTCTCGTCTTCCTATAATTCACCCCTCCACTTT
NA	TRBJ2-5	11	NA	TRBV29-1	CSVGEGETQYF	TGCAGCGTAGGAGAGGGGGAGACCCAGTACTTC
NA	TRBJ1-1	14	NA	TRBV7-2	CASTPGGYNTEAFF	TGTGCCAGCACCCCGGGGGGTTATAACACTGAAGCTTTCTTT
NA	TRBJ1-5	14	NA	TRBV6-6	CASRDSGTNQPQHF	TGTGCCAGCAGAGACTCCGGGACTAATCAGCCCCAGCATTTT
NA	TRBJ2-7	14	NA	TRBV13	CASRSTQAHYEQYF	TGTGCCAGCAGATCCACCCAAGCACACTACGAGCAGTACTTC
NA	TRBJ2-1	13	NA	TRBV5-6	CASSLLLYNEQFF	TGTGCCAGCAGCCTCCTTCTGTACAATGAGCAGTTCTTC
NA	TRBJ2-7	12	NA	TRBV29-1	CSVSSPAYEQYF	TGCAGCGTTTCCAGCCCAGCCTACGAGCAGTACTTC
once	TRBJ2-5	15	TRBD1	TRBV28	CASSPTPDRGETQYF	TGTGCCAGCAGCCCTACCCCAGACAGGGGGGAGACCCAGTACTTC
NA	TRBJ2-4	17	NA	TRBV4-1	CASSQDQGSLGKNIQYF	TGCGCCAGCAGCCAAGATCAGGGTAGCCTGGGCAAAAACATTCAGTACTTC
NA	TRBJ1-1	15	TRBD1	TRBV18	CASSPPGQPTHEAFF	TGTGCCAGCTCACCACCGGGACAGCCAACTCACGAAGCTTTCTTT
NA	TRBJ2-5	15	TRBD2	TRBV10-3	CAISERGLAGGTQYF	TGTGCCATCAGTGAGAGGGGACTAGCGGGGGGGACCCAGTACTTC
few	TRBJ2-7	14	NA	TRBV5-4	CASSFQGSSYEQYF	TGTGCCAGCAGCTTCCAGGGGAGCTCCTACGAGCAGTACTTC
NA	TRBJ2-1	15	NA	TRBV6-1	CASSEWAATYNEQFF	TGTGCCAGCAGTGAATGGGCAGCGACCTACAATGAGCAGTTCTTC
NA	TRBJ2-5	16	TRBD1	TRBV5-1	CASSTNRGRGTETQYF	TGCGCCAGCAGCACTAACAGGGGGCGCGGTACGGAGACCCAGTACTTC
NA	TRBJ2-5	15	TRBD2	TRBV5-5	CASSLEQGLGETQYF	TGTGCCAGCAGCTTGGAACAGGGACTAGGAGAGACCCAGTACTTC
once	TRBJ1-2	13	TRBD1	TRBV18	CASSPQGAVTYTF	TGTGCCAGCTCACCACAGGGGGCAGTTACCTACACCTTC
NA	TRBJ2-1	14	NA	TRBV7-8	CASFRHSAYNEQFF	TGTGCCAGCTTCCGGCACAGCGCCTACAATGAGCAGTTCTTC
NA	TRBJ1-2	15	NA	TRBV5-6	CASSLGSIPNYGYTF	TGTGCCAGCAGCTTGGGGAGTATTCCTAACTATGGCTACACCTTC
NA	TRBJ2-7	15	NA	TRBV7-2	CASSSSGRVSYEQYF	TGTGCCAGCAGCTCCTCTGGACGGGTTTCCTACGAGCAGTACTTC
NA	TRBJ2-7	12	NA	TRBV29-1	CSVEGVHYEQYF	TGCAGCGTTGAAGGGGTGCACTACGAGCAGTACTTC
NA	TRBJ2-5	11	NA	TRBV6-1	CASPPGVKQYF	TGTGCCAGCCCACCGGGGGTGAAGCAGTACTTC
NA	TRBJ2-7	15	TRBD1	TRBV5-1	CASKWTGARQGEQYF	TGCGCCAGCAAATGGACAGGGGCAAGACAGGGCGAGCAGTACTTC
NA	TRBJ2-7	14	NA	TRBV2	CASSVRLDLDEQYF	TGTGCCAGCAGCGTCCGACTAGACCTGGACGAGCAGTACTTC
NA	TRBJ1-1	12	TRBD1	TRBV18	CASSSQGSEAFF	TGTGCCAGCTCTTCACAGGGGTCCGAAGCTTTCTTT
once	TRBJ2-3	16	TRBD2	TRBV5-1	CASSPLAETSTDTQYF	TGCGCCAGCAGCCCTCTAGCGGAAACTAGCACAGATACGCAGTATTTT
NA	TRBJ2-7	15	TRBD1	TRBV11-1	CASSGNRGRTNEQYF	TGTGCCAGCAGCGGAAACAGGGGGCGGACGAACGAGCAGTACTTC
NA	TRBJ1-2	14	NA	TRBV28	CAITAPGAKDGYTF	TGTGCCATCACCGCCCCAGGGGCGAAGGATGGCTACACCTTC
NA	TRBJ2-2	13	NA	TRBV2	CASSEAGTGELFF	TGTGCCAGCAGTGAAGCCGGAACCGGGGAGCTGTTTTTT
NA	TRBJ1-6	14	NA	TRBV11-2	CASSFRGAGSPLHF	TGTGCCAGCAGCTTTCGAGGGGCCGGTTCACCCCTCCACTTT